These 28 T cell receptor beta chains came from one sample sequenced in a study of vaccination and CD4 T cells after COVID-19. With the Oncomine TCR Beta short-read assay, DNA from cultured CD4+ T cells was sequenced. TCRdb re-called the PCR reads through MiXCR, storing one row per CDR3 protein. The sample yields about 15,000 distinct CDR3 sequences, approximately 58% seen once. Their specific antigens are unknown. As for treatment: approximately nine-day PBMC culture with coronavirus spike peptide pools or control peptides (ViraFEST assay). The sequenced sample consisted of CD4+ T cells from blood, cultured in vitro. Every receptor here comes from a human donor who had recovered from COVID-19.

The chain has TRBV28 and TRBJ1-5; weak D call: TRBD1 (5 bases). V gave up 7 bases and J gave up 7 bases, with 14 bases separating them. There are 13 residues in the CDR3. Germline loops: CDR1 MDHEN, CDR2 SYDVKM. This CDR3 is CASTKGLGQPQHF. As DNA, the CDR3 is TGTGCCAGCACTAAGGGGCTAGGGCAGCCCCAGCATTTT.

This clonotype occurred once. The chain uses TRBV6-1 and TRBJ2-5; 11 nucleotides align to TRBD1. V lost 6 bases and J lost 3; bases outside the gene matches: 3. The CDR3 totals 14 residues. CDR1 is MNHNS and CDR2 is SASEGT in the germline V gene. The CDR3: CASRWTGGEETQYF. In DNA form, the CDR3 reads TGTGCCAGCAGGTGGACAGGGGGCGAAGAGACCCAGTACTTC.

There are a few counts of this clonotype. The genes are TRBV14 and TRBJ2-3; 8 nucleotides align to TRBD1. CDR3 size: 16 residues. V was pared by 0 bases and J by 6 bases, with 8 bases of the junction left unmatched. Germline V gene lookup returns CDR1 SGHDN and CDR2 FVKESK. Written as DNA, the CDR3 is TGTGCCAGCAGCCAAGATCACAGGGGGTGGCCCGATACGCAGTATTTT. Its protein product is CASSQDHRGWPDTQYF.

V gene TRBV18 combines with J gene TRBJ1-2; a weak D match, TRBD1 (5 bases). The CDR3 spans 14 residues. V was shortened by 1 base and J by 8 bases, with 14 bases between the two germline ends. Looked up from germline, CDR1 is KGHSH and CDR2 is LQKENI. CDR3: CASSPRGSPRGYTF. The CDR3, as DNA: TGTGCCAGCTCACCACGGGGCAGTCCGCGGGGCTACACCTTC.

This chain uses TRBV6-2 or TRBV6-3 with TRBJ1-1, with D tentatively TRBD1 (5 bases). The CDR3 runs to 13 residues. V lost 6 bases and J 1 base, leaving 9 bases between the germline ends. Germline CDR1 MNHEY, CDR2 SVGEGT. DNA of the CDR3: TGTGCCAGCAGCCCGACAGAGAACACTGAAGCTTTCTTT. Its translation is CASSPTENTEAFF.

This sequence joins TRBV20-1 and TRBJ2-1; the match to TRBD2 covers 9 bases. CDR1 and CDR2 (germline): DFQATT, SNEGSKA (reference sequence). Trimming took 3 bases from V and 5 from J; bases not matched to a gene: 2. This CDR3 is 13 amino acids long. The DNA for the CDR3 is TGCAGTGCTAGGCGGGAGGGTAACAATGAGCAGTTCTTC. Translation: CSARREGNNEQFF.

V is TRBV7-7 and J is TRBJ2-5, with 10 bases fitting TRBD2. V dropped 6 bases and J dropped 2; count of bases not matched to a gene: 3. This CDR3 region has 14 residues. Germline CDR1 and CDR2: SSHAT and FNYEAQ (reference sequence). Written as DNA, the CDR3 is TGTGCCAGCAGTGCTAGCGGGGGACAAGAGACCCAGTACTTC. This gives the protein CASSASGGQETQYF. Filled out from reference TRBV7-7 and TRBJ2-5, the complete variable domain reads GAGVSQSPRYKVTKRGQDVTLRCDPISSHATLYWYQQALGQGPEFLTYFNYEAQPDKSGLPSDRFSAERPEGSISTLTIQRTEQRDSAMYRCASSASGGQETQYFGPGTRLLVL.

This sequence joins TRBV5-1 and TRBJ1-6; D gene ambiguous. The CDR3 contains 15 residues. V was trimmed by 3 bases and J by 8 bases, leaving 15 bases between them. From germline, CDR1 is SGHRS and CDR2 YFSETQ. The DNA of the CDR3 is TGCGCCAGCAGCTGGAAATACGGCGAGGATTCACCCCTCCACTTT. Translating gives CASSWKYGEDSPLHF.

This clonotype is labeled medium-sized. J is TRBJ2-2 and V is TRBV18; D uncertain. Per the germline V gene, CDR1 is KGHSH and CDR2 is LQKENI. Trimming shortened V by 1 base and J by 0 bases, and 12 bases separated the two germline ends. The CDR3 loop spans 17 amino acids. CDR3 in DNA: TGTGCCAGCTCACCACAGTGGCAACAATCGAACACCGGGGAGCTGTTTTTT. It yields the protein CASSPQWQQSNTGELFF. The full variable domain, in which reference TRBV18 and TRBJ2-2 provide the parts outside the CDR3, is NAGVMQNPRHLVRRRGQEARLRCSPMKGHSHVYWYRQLPEEGLKFMVYLQKENIIDESGMPKERFSAEFPKEGPSILRIQQVVRGDSAAYFCASSPQWQQSNTGELFFGEGSRLTVL.

The chain combines TRBV7-2 with TRBJ2-7; D ambiguous. The V gene's germline CDR1 is SGHTA and CDR2 FQGNSA. With 3 bases removed from V and 1 base from J, the gap between germline ends came to 1 base. The CDR3 extends over 11 amino acids. The CDR3 loop is CASSLSYEQYF. The CDR3 nucleotides are TGTGCCAGCAGCTTGTCCTACGAGCAGTACTTC.

V usage is TRBV6-1 and J usage is TRBJ2-3; D may be TRBD2 (5 bases). Trimming removed 5 bases at V and 2 bases at J, with 11 bases between. CDR3 length equals 14 residues. The germline V gene has CDR1 MNHNS and CDR2 SASEGT. CDR3 residues: CASSLTSYTDTQYF. DNA of the CDR3: TGTGCCAGCAGTCTAACTAGTTACACAGATACGCAGTATTTT.

The chain combines TRBV20-1 with TRBJ2-5; possible D gene TRBD2, 5 bases. This CDR3 is built from 15 residues. Germline values: CDR1 DFQATT, CDR2 SNEGSKA (reference sequence). Deletions cut 6 bases from V and 5 bases from J, with 22 bases between. CDR3 amino acids: CSAPKDFFLRETQYF. The CDR3, as DNA: TGCAGTGCACCCAAGGACTTTTTTTTGAGGGAGACCCAGTACTTC.

V usage is TRBV19 and J usage is TRBJ2-5; TRBD2 agrees at 12 bases. CDR1 LNHDA and CDR2 SQIVND come from the germline V gene (reference sequence). The CDR3 consists of 15 residues. After removal of 5 bases from V and 4 bases from J, the junction contained 5 bases not matched to a gene. This CDR3 is CASSRTSGIGETQYF. CDR3 in DNA: TGTGCCAGTAGTCGGACTAGCGGGATTGGAGAGACCCAGTACTTC.

CDR3 in amino acids: CSAPPRLAGAETQYF. DNA of the CDR3: TGCAGTGCCCCACCGAGACTAGCGGGAGCGGAGACCCAGTACTTC. The chain has TRBV20-1 and TRBJ2-5; 12 positions match TRBD2. The CDR3 totals 15 residues. V gave up 6 bases and J gave up 5 bases; unmatched junction bases: 10. Germline-derived CDR1 and CDR2 are DFQATT and SNEGSKA (reference sequence).

The chain combines TRBV20-1 with TRBJ2-4; D is undetermined. The germline CDR1 and CDR2 sequences are DFQATT and SNEGSKA (reference sequence). V was cut by 4 bases and J by 3 bases, with 10 bases left in between. The CDR3 runs 13 residues. The DNA for the CDR3 is TGCAGTGCTATGAGTCCGATCAAAAACATTCAGTACTTC. Protein product: CSAMSPIKNIQYF.

The chain has TRBV20-1 and TRBJ2-7, with a tentative D call TRBD1 (5 bases). V was trimmed by 4 bases and J by 3 bases, leaving 13 bases between them. This CDR3 is built from 13 residues. CDR1 and CDR2 (germline): DFQATT, SNEGSKA (reference sequence). CDR3 coding DNA: TGCAGTGCTATTCGTCCTAGGGGCTACGAGCAGTACTTC. It encodes CSAIRPRGYEQYF.

This clonotype was seen a few times. This chain links TRBV2 with TRBJ2-2, with no clear D. Germline loops: CDR1 SNHLY, CDR2 FYNNEI. The CDR3 spans 12 residues. With 2 bases removed from V and 6 bases from J, the gap between germline ends came to 4 bases. CDR3 sequence reads: CASSELSGELFF. In nucleotides, the CDR3 is TGTGCCAGCAGTGAATTGTCCGGGGAGCTGTTTTTT.

V and J are TRBV7-6 and TRBJ2-5; possible D gene TRBD1, 5 bases. V dropped 5 bases and J dropped 2 bases, with 12 bases sitting between them. This CDR3 is 14 amino acids long. CDR1 is SGHVS and CDR2 is FNYEAQ in the germline V gene. In DNA, the CDR3 is TGTGCCAGCAGCCAGACGACAGTTCAAGAGACCCAGTACTTC. Protein: CASSQTTVQETQYF. The full variable domain, in which reference TRBV7-6 and TRBJ2-5 provide the parts outside the CDR3, is GAGVSQSPRYKVTKRGQDVALRCDPISGHVSLYWYRQALGQGPEFLTYFNYEAQQDKSGLPNDRFSAERPEGSISTLTIQRTEQRDSAMYRCASSQTTVQETQYFGPGTRLLVL.

This clonotype was seen only once. The chain links TRBV7-2 to TRBJ2-5; 16 bases agree with TRBD2. Germline trimming cut 7 bases from V and 4 bases from J; bases unmatched to any gene: 9. The CDR3 covers 17 residues. Germline loops: CDR1 SGHTA, CDR2 FQGNSA. CDR3 bases: TGTGCCAGCACCTCCGGGACTAGCGGGAGGGTTGGAGAGACCCAGTACTTC. This encodes CASTSGTSGRVGETQYF.

In regard to this clonotype: A read error may produce the germline difference seen at one junction end. The chain links TRBV2 to TRBJ1-5; 8 bases are a match to TRBD1. The CDR3 consists of 15 residues. The V gene's germline CDR1 is SNHLY and CDR2 FYNNEI. The CDR3 nucleotides read TGTGCCAACAGTGTGAGGACAGGGAGCAATCAGCCCCAGCATTTT. Translated, it gives CANSVRTGSNQPQHF.

The CDR3 DNA follows: TGCAGTGCTAGTTCCCCGGGACAGGGGCGGGGTACTGAAGCTTTCTTT. It encodes CSASSPGQGRGTEAFF. The chain recombines TRBV20-1 with TRBJ1-1; 10 positions match TRBD1. The V and J ends lost 3 bases and 5 bases, in that order; junction bases with no gene match: 12. This CDR3 has 16 amino acids. Germline loops: CDR1 DFQATT, CDR2 SNEGSKA (reference sequence).

The genes are TRBV7-3 and TRBJ2-1; 8 nucleotides align to TRBD1. V lost 4 bases to trimming and J lost 5 bases; unmatched junction nucleotides: 10. The germline CDR1 and CDR2 sequences are SGHTA and FQGTGA. The CDR3 is 16 amino acids. CDR3 coding DNA: TGTGCCAGCAGCTCCGGACAGGGTTTAGGGGACAATGAGCAGTTCTTC. Its protein product is CASSSGQGLGDNEQFF.

As concerns this clonotype: Because the CDR3's place on the DNA is in doubt, the DNA is left out and the CDR3 is given as listed by TCRdb. The chain joins TRBV4-1 to TRBJ1-5. Germline CDR1 MGHRA, CDR2 YSYEKL. The CDR3 region is 22 residues in length, termini included. CDR3 protein: CASSPGLAGEQYFGPGNQPQHF.

This clonotype has just a few counts. The chain couples TRBV2 to TRBJ1-5, with D uncertain. The CDR3 is 16 amino acids. The V end was cut by 4 bases, the J end by 0 bases, with 13 bases between. Germline loops: CDR1 SNHLY, CDR2 FYNNEI. Written as DNA, the CDR3 is TGTGCCAGCAGTGTTGGGGAGGACTATAGCAATCAGCCCCAGCATTTT. It specifies CASSVGEDYSNQPQHF.

In this sample, this clonotype turned up a few times. The J gene is TRBJ2-3, the V gene TRBV6-2 or TRBV6-3; D is unresolved. CDR1 is MNHEY, CDR2 SVGEGT, per germline. Trimming removed 3 bases at V and 5 bases at J, with 15 bases between. The CDR3 has 15 amino acids. CDR3 coding DNA: TGTGCCAGCAGTTATCGGTCGATAGAAATAGATACGCAGTATTTT. Its protein is CASSYRSIEIDTQYF.

V usage is TRBV6-1 and J usage is TRBJ2-7, with 9 bases fitting TRBD1. Germline V gives CDR1 MNHNS, CDR2 SASEGT. The CDR3 runs to 14 residues. V lost 6 bases to trimming and J lost 4 bases; unmatched junction nucleotides: 7. CDR3 region: CASRATGGAYEQYF. DNA for the CDR3: TGTGCCAGCAGGGCCACAGGGGGCGCGTACGAGCAGTACTTC.

This clonotype is a singleton in its sample. This chain links TRBV6-1 with TRBJ2-5; the match to TRBD1 covers 7 bases. Germline V gene data show CDR1 as MNHNS and CDR2 as SASEGT. CDR3 length equals 13 residues. The trim removed 6 bases at V and 2 bases at J, leaving 3 bases unmatched. DNA of the CDR3: TGTGCCAGCAGAGGACAGGTTCAAGAGACCCAGTACTTC. Its translation is CASRGQVQETQYF.

The rearrangement links TRBV6-2 or TRBV6-3 to TRBJ2-3; 7 bases agree with TRBD2. V lost 2 bases and J lost 5; bases outside the gene matches: 10. The CDR3 extends over 16 amino acids. Germline V gives CDR1 MNHEY, CDR2 SVGEGT. CDR3 coding DNA: TGTGCCAGCAGTTACCGGCAGCGGGATTATAAAGATACGCAGTATTTT. Residues: CASSYRQRDYKDTQYF.